This is a list of T cell receptor beta chains from one sample in a study of patients and donors after allogeneic stem cell transplantation. TCRdb re-derived calls from the RT-PCR reads in MiXCR, one entry per CDR3 protein. The sample lists hundreds of thousands of distinct CDR3 sequences; 16% were seen once. The source material was blood, either unsorted or a sorted T cell fraction (not recorded which). Receptors were obtained from a human donor who was either an allogeneic HSCT recipient or a stem cell or donor lymphocyte infusion donor (not recorded which). It is not recorded whose cells these are; they may come from a transplant donor. Both conserved end residues are part of each CDR3. D genes are given only for firm matches. Clone size appears in some rows only: once, few, many, or a class for an expanded clone.

cdr3_nt	cdr3_aa	v_call	d_call	cdr3_length	clone_size	j_call
TGCGCCAGCAGCCAAACCGGGACAGGGGTTGCAGATACGCAGTATTTT	CASSQTGTGVADTQYF	TRBV4-3	TRBD1	16	few	TRBJ2-3
TGTGCCAGCAGCCCCCCACAGGGAGAGGACTATGGCTACACCTTC	CASSPPQGEDYGYTF	TRBV4-2	.	15	few	TRBJ1-2
TGTGCCAGCAGGGACAGGTACGAGCAGTACTTC	CASRDRYEQYF	TRBV25-1	TRBD1	11	few	TRBJ2-7
TGTGCCAGCAGCTTAGGGGTCCCCAGGCGAGAGACCCAGTACTTC	CASSLGVPRRETQYF	TRBV7-2	.	15	.	TRBJ2-5
TGTGCCAGCAGCCGACGACAGGGGGCAGATACGCAGTATTTT	CASSRRQGADTQYF	TRBV7-9	TRBD1	14	few	TRBJ2-3
TGTGCCAGCAGTTTACCGAGAGTTAGCGGGAGTTACGAGCAGTACTTC	CASSLPRVSGSYEQYF	TRBV28	TRBD2	16	few	TRBJ2-7
TGTGCCACCAGTGCGGGACAGGGCATTGGTCAGCCCCAGCATTTT	CATSAGQGIGQPQHF	TRBV24-1	TRBD1	15	few	TRBJ1-5
TGTGCCAGCAGCGAACAGGGAAGGTCGGCACCCCTCCACTTT	CASSEQGRSAPLHF	TRBV2	.	14	once	TRBJ1-6
.	CASTSAGEKLFF	TRBV19	.	12	.	TRBJ1-4
TGTGCCAGCAGCTTGGCCGCGGGCGCTCAGCCCCAGCATTTT	CASSLAAGAQPQHF	TRBV5-6	.	14	.	TRBJ1-5
TGTGCCAGCACCCCGGTGACAGGGAGCTCCTATAATTCACCCCTCCACTTT	CASTPVTGSSYNSPLHF	TRBV12-3/TRBV12-4	TRBD1	17	few	TRBJ1-6
TGCGCCAGCAGCCCCCTCGCGGGCGGGACAGGGGTTTACAACGAGCAGTACTTC	CASSPLAGGTGVYNEQYF	TRBV4-1	TRBD1	18	.	TRBJ2-7
TGCAGTGCTGACAGGGGTCGCACCTACAATGAGCAGTTCTTC	CSADRGRTYNEQFF	TRBV20-1	TRBD1	14	.	TRBJ2-1
TGCAGTGCCGAAGCTAGGGGACGCTACAATGAGCAGTTCTTC	CSAEARGRYNEQFF	TRBV20-1	.	14	few	TRBJ2-1
TGCAGTGCTAGAGAGGAGGGGCCGTATGGCTACACCTTC	CSAREEGPYGYTF	TRBV20-1	.	13	.	TRBJ1-2
TGTGCCAGCAGCTTAACTCCCAGAAGCAATGAGCAGTTCTTC	CASSLTPRSNEQFF	TRBV7-3	.	14	few	TRBJ2-1
TGTGCCACCAGCAGAGATTTGGGCAGAACTAGCTCCTACGAGCAGTACTTC	CATSRDLGRTSSYEQYF	TRBV15	.	17	.	TRBJ2-7
TGTGCCAGCAGCGATCAGGGGAGCTCCTACAATGAGCAGTTCTTC	CASSDQGSSYNEQFF	TRBV9	.	15	.	TRBJ2-1
TGCGCCAGCAGCTCTACAGGGAACATCGACGAGCAGTACTTC	CASSSTGNIDEQYF	TRBV5-1	.	14	few	TRBJ2-7
TGTGCCAGCAGCCCCGGACAGCTTGGCTCCTACAATGAGCAGTTCTTC	CASSPGQLGSYNEQFF	TRBV6-2/TRBV6-3	.	16	.	TRBJ2-1
TGTGCCAGCAGTCCGCGGGCCGGGGAGCTGTTTTTT	CASSPRAGELFF	TRBV25-1	.	12	many	TRBJ2-2
TGCGCCAGCAGCTTGGATGGGACCGGCACCTCCGAGCAGTACTTC	CASSLDGTGTSEQYF	TRBV5-1	.	15	.	TRBJ2-7
TGCAGCGTTGCAAGACAGGGACGGGCCTGGGAGCTGTTTTTT	CSVARQGRAWELFF	TRBV29-1	TRBD1	14	.	TRBJ2-2
TGTGCCTGGAGTAAGGGGGACTGGTTCTACGAGCAGTACTTC	CAWSKGDWFYEQYF	TRBV30	.	14	few	TRBJ2-7
TGCAGTGCTTCTTCCGCAGCGGGGCCCTACGAGCAGTACTTC	CSASSAAGPYEQYF	TRBV20-1	TRBD2	14	few	TRBJ2-7
TGCGCCAGCAGCCAAGATATAGGCAGGGCGCATGGCTACACCTTC	CASSQDIGRAHGYTF	TRBV4-1	.	15	few	TRBJ1-2
TGTGCCAGCAGCGTAGGGTTCGGCAGATATGGCTACACCTTC	CASSVGFGRYGYTF	TRBV9	.	14	.	TRBJ1-2
TGTGCCAGCAGTTTATCCGCGGACTGGAGCTCCTACGAGCAGTACTTC	CASSLSADWSSYEQYF	TRBV12-3/TRBV12-4	.	16	many	TRBJ2-7
TGCGCCAGCAGCTTGGCCGGGGCAACAGATACGCAGTATTTT	CASSLAGATDTQYF	TRBV5-1	.	14	.	TRBJ2-3
TGTGCCAGCACCCCCATGTTCGGGAGGACAGATACGCAGTATTTT	CASTPMFGRTDTQYF	TRBV2	TRBD2	15	.	TRBJ2-3
TGTGCCAGCAGTTTCCACGGACAGAAGAACACTGAAGCTTTCTTT	CASSFHGQKNTEAFF	TRBV27	.	15	.	TRBJ1-1
TGTGCCAGCAGCTTAGAGCGGGGCCATGAGCAGTTCTTC	CASSLERGHEQFF	TRBV11-3	.	13	.	TRBJ2-1
TGTGCCAGCAGTCCGGGTGTGAGTTATGAAAAACTGTTTTTT	CASSPGVSYEKLFF	TRBV7-2	.	14	many	TRBJ1-4
TGCGCCAGCAGCCAAGATCGAGCTACCTACGAGCAGTACTTC	CASSQDRATYEQYF	TRBV4-3	.	14	many	TRBJ2-7
TGCAGTGCTGGAGAGGGGGCGCGCTACGAGCAGTACTTC	CSAGEGARYEQYF	TRBV20-1	TRBD1	13	.	TRBJ2-7
TGTGCCAGCAGTTTTGGGACTACTCGCGGAAAGACCCAGTACTTC	CASSFGTTRGKTQYF	TRBV12-3/TRBV12-4	TRBD2	15	many	TRBJ2-5
TGCAGCGTTGGGGACAACTATGGCTACACCTTC	CSVGDNYGYTF	TRBV29-1	.	11	.	TRBJ1-2
TGTGCCACCAGCAGAGGATGGACGGATCTCTCCTACGAGCAGTACTTC	CATSRGWTDLSYEQYF	TRBV15	.	16	few	TRBJ2-7
TGTGCCAGCAGCCAAGTTTTGGGGGTGAGGGAGCTGTTTTTT	CASSQVLGVRELFF	TRBV4-2	.	14	few	TRBJ2-2
TGTGCCAGCAGCTTCGGACAGGGAGGAGGTACGCAGTATTTT	CASSFGQGGGTQYF	TRBV5-6	TRBD1	14	few	TRBJ2-3
TGCAGTGCCAGACAGGGCTCGAAAAACCAAGAGACCCAGTACTTC	CSARQGSKNQETQYF	TRBV20-1	TRBD1	15	many	TRBJ2-5
TGCAGTGCTATTTTAGGGGGAACCTCTGGGGCCAACGTCCTGACTTTC	CSAILGGTSGANVLTF	TRBV20-1	.	16	.	TRBJ2-6
TGTGCCAGCAGACCGGACAGGTTACTAGCCAAAAACATTCAGTACTTC	CASRPDRLLAKNIQYF	TRBV2	TRBD1	16	few	TRBJ2-4
TGTGCCAGCAGAATAGTGGGACGAGCTAATGAAAAACTGTTTTTT	CASRIVGRANEKLFF	TRBV27	.	15	.	TRBJ1-4
TGTGCCAGCTCAGAAAGGACAGGGAACACTGAAGCTTTCTTT	CASSERTGNTEAFF	TRBV18	TRBD1	14	.	TRBJ1-1
TGTGCCACCAGTGATTTTAGGACTAGCGGAAACATTCAGTACTTC	CATSDFRTSGNIQYF	TRBV24-1	TRBD2	15	few	TRBJ2-4
TGTGCCAGCAGTGATGACTGGGCACCCTATAATTCACCCCTCCACTTT	CASSDDWAPYNSPLHF	TRBV2	.	16	few	TRBJ1-6
TGCAGTGCTAGAGCCGTCGACAGGGGAGACACTGAAGCTTTCTTT	CSARAVDRGDTEAFF	TRBV20-1	TRBD1	15	.	TRBJ1-1
TGTGCCAGCAGCTCAGGATTAACTGAAGCTTTCTTT	CASSSGLTEAFF	TRBV5-5	.	12	.	TRBJ1-1
TGTGCCAGCAGCTTGGACGGGGACAATGAGCAGTTCTTC	CASSLDGDNEQFF	TRBV7-9	.	13	few	TRBJ2-1
TGTGCCAGCAGCCTCCGGGACAGGGGAGTCTATGGCTACACCTTC	CASSLRDRGVYGYTF	TRBV7-9	TRBD1	15	few	TRBJ1-2
TGTGCCATCAGAAGATCACCGGGAGTACAAGAGACCCAGTACTTC	CAIRRSPGVQETQYF	TRBV10-3	.	15	few	TRBJ2-5
TGTGCCAGTAGTATACCGGGACTAGCCGGCAATGAGCAGTTCTTC	CASSIPGLAGNEQFF	TRBV19	TRBD2	15	few	TRBJ2-1
TGTGCCAGCAGCTCGCCTTATGCTGGGACTGGGACCTACGAGCAGTACTTC	CASSSPYAGTGTYEQYF	TRBV5-8	.	17	.	TRBJ2-7
TGCGCCAGCAGCCAAGACCGCAGTGGACAGGGGAATCAGCCCCAGCATTTT	CASSQDRSGQGNQPQHF	TRBV4-1	TRBD1	17	few	TRBJ1-5
TGTGCCAGCAACATCAAGACAGGGGGCGATGGCTACACCTTC	CASNIKTGGDGYTF	TRBV2	TRBD1	14	.	TRBJ1-2
TGTGCCAGCAACTTGGACAGGGGCGGGGATGGCTACACCTTC	CASNLDRGGDGYTF	TRBV2	TRBD1	14	.	TRBJ1-2